Sequencing of this T cell receptor beta chain was carried out in a study of cytomegalovirus exposure and HLA in healthy donors. The CDR3 is made up of 11 amino acids. The V gene's germline CDR1 is MNHNS and CDR2 SASEGT. Trimming removed 6 bases from V and 7 bases from J, with 6 bases in between. Comments on this clone: Antigen specificity is unknown.

PCR amplification relied on 60 Vbeta primers (plus 13 Jbeta primers). Libraries were prepared by immunoSEQ multiplex PCR; TCRdb keeps only in-frame clonotypes and omits some of them. The sample shows 75,000 to 80,000 clones, roughly four fifths of them seen only once. General observations from the study: Later analysis associated a missense DCLRE1C variant with TCR beta V- and J-gene trimming.

The sequenced sample consisted of PBMCs. The receptor was isolated from a male donor in good health and CMV-seropositive. The chain uses TRBV6-1 and TRBJ1-4; no definite D call. The CDR3 DNA follows: TGTGCCAGCAGATTGGCTGAAAAACTGTTTTTT. Protein product: CASRLAEKLFF.